The 13 T cell receptor beta chains in this list originate from one sample, sequenced in a study of OX40 agonist ivuxolimab in advanced cancers. Only in-frame clones appear in the TCRdb table, and some are missing; sequencing was by immunoSEQ multiplex PCR. The sample contains 84,000 or so clones, 90% to 95% of which appear only once. The sequencing used CD4+ or CD8+ T cells sorted from blood, collected in a trial of the OX40 agonist ivuxolimab. These receptors came from an adult with an advanced solid tumor such as melanoma, head and neck, liver or kidney cancer.

The chain couples TRBV6-5 to TRBJ2-7; D possibly corresponds to TRBD2 (5 bases). V dropped 5 bases and J dropped 3 bases, with 11 bases sitting between them. Germline V gives CDR1 MNHEY, CDR2 SVGAGI. The CDR3 sequence is 13 residues long. CDR3 in amino acids: CASSGRGFYEQYF. CDR3 DNA: TGTGCCAGCAGTGGCCGGGGTTTCTACGAGCAGTACTTC.

This chain uses TRBV6-1 with TRBJ2-7, with TRBD2 matching over 10 bases. This CDR3 spans 15 amino acids. J gave up 4 bases and V 5 bases, and 8 bases lay outside the gene matches. CDR1 MNHNS and CDR2 SASEGT come from the germline V gene. In DNA, the CDR3 is TGTGCCAGCAGTTTTTCTAGCGGGAGTAGTTACGAGCAGTACTTC. Translation gives CASSFSSGSSYEQYF.

The chain employs TRBV7-2 and TRBJ1-4; TRBD1 might be the D (5 bases). This CDR3 is built from 15 residues. The ends were cut back, 0 bases at V and 3 bases at J, with 8 bases in the middle. In germline, CDR1 is SGHTA, CDR2 FQGNSA. This chain's CDR3 is CASSLAQVPNEKLFF. In DNA, the CDR3 is TGTGCCAGCAGCTTAGCACAGGTACCTAATGAAAAACTGTTTTTT.

The V and J genes are TRBV10-1 and TRBJ1-3; D may be TRBD1 (6 bases). The ends were cut back, 2 bases at V and 3 bases at J, with 14 bases in the middle. Germline V gene data show CDR1 as WNHNN and CDR2 as SYGVQD (reference sequence). The CDR3 is made up of 16 amino acids. The CDR3 nucleotides read TGCGCCAGCAGTGAGGGCAGGGGTATTGGTGGAAACACCATATATTTT. Translation: CASSEGRGIGGNTIYF.

V is TRBV7-3 and J is TRBJ2-2, with 9 bases matching TRBD2. Germline loops: CDR1 SGHTA, CDR2 FQGTGA. The length of the CDR3 is 14 residues. V lost 4 bases to trimming and J lost 7 bases; unmatched junction nucleotides: 4. The CDR3: CASSSRTSVGELFF. Written as DNA, the CDR3 is TGTGCCAGCAGCTCAAGGACTAGCGTCGGGGAGCTGTTTTTT.

The DNA of the CDR3 is TGTGCCAGCAGCTTGTTTTTCCAGCGGGGCTCCTACGAGCAGTACTTC. This encodes CASSLFFQRGSYEQYF. The chain joins TRBV5-6 to TRBJ2-7; the match to TRBD2 covers 7 bases. The CDR3 covers 16 residues. Germline lookup yields CDR1 SGHDT and CDR2 YYEEEE. The V and J ends lost 1 base and 0 bases, in that order; junction bases with no gene match: 7. Full variable domain (rest looked up from reference TRBV5-6 and TRBJ2-7): DAGVTQSPTHLIKTRGQQVTLRCSPKSGHDTVSWYQQALGQGPQFIFQYYEEEERQRGNFPDRFSGHQFPNYSSELNVNALLLGDSALYLCASSLFFQRGSYEQYFGPGTRLTVT.

The chain recombines TRBV7-2 with TRBJ2-7, with D unclear. Germline CDR1 is SGHTA and CDR2 is FQGNSA. The CDR3 has 13 amino acids. Trimming shortened V by 3 bases and J by 3 bases, and 9 bases separated the two germline ends. The CDR3 nucleotides read TGTGCCAGCAGCTTGGGCGTAGGCTACGAGCAGTACTTC. Translation gives CASSLGVGYEQYF.

The rearrangement joins TRBV13 to TRBJ1-1; TRBD1 is a possible D gene (5 bases). This CDR3 has 14 residues. Germline CDR1 is PRHDT and CDR2 is FYEKMQ (reference sequence). V was shortened by 5 bases and J by 2 bases, with 12 bases between the two germline ends. The CDR3 region is CASSIYGGNTEAFF. The CDR3 DNA sequence: TGTGCCAGCAGCATATATGGGGGAAACACTGAAGCTTTCTTT.

The chain couples TRBV4-3 to TRBJ1-1, with D perhaps matching TRBD1 (5 bases). V lost 0 bases, J lost 2 bases, and 10 bases lay in between. The germline gives CDR1 LGHNA, CDR2 YSLEER. CDR3 size: 15 residues. The CDR3 protein is CASSQERGPNTEAFF. The CDR3 nucleotides are TGCGCCAGCAGCCAAGAGCGGGGCCCCAACACTGAAGCTTTCTTT.

This rearrangement joins TRBV4-1 to TRBJ2-3; D is perhaps TRBD2 (6 bases). Germline V lookup: CDR1 MGHRA, CDR2 YSYEKL. Trimming took 7 bases from V and 6 from J, leaving 17 bases between them. CDR3 size: 14 residues. CDR3 bases: TGCGCCAGCACGCGGGACCGGACCGGGGATACGCAGTATTTT. Its translation is CASTRDRTGDTQYF.

The genes are TRBV4-3 and TRBJ1-6, with D perhaps TRBD1 (5 bases). The CDR3 is 16 residues long. Germline V CDR1 and CDR2: LGHNA, YSLEER. V lost 4 bases, J lost 4 bases, and 14 bases lay in between. Written as DNA, the CDR3 is TGCGCCAGCAGCCCAGCCGGGGCGGAGTATAATTCACCCCTCCACTTT. Protein product: CASSPAGAEYNSPLHF.

The V and J genes are TRBV4-1 and TRBJ2-2, with D uncertain. Germline V lookup: CDR1 MGHRA, CDR2 YSYEKL. Trimming pared 0 bases from V and 6 bases from J, leaving 2 bases between. The CDR3 sequence is 12 residues long. The CDR3 region is CASSQDSGELFF. For the CDR3, the DNA is TGCGCCAGCAGCCAAGACTCCGGGGAGCTGTTTTTT.

This chain uses TRBV19 with TRBJ2-7; possible D gene TRBD1, 5 bases. CDR3 length: 16 amino acids. Germline V gene lookup returns CDR1 LNHDA and CDR2 SQIVND (reference sequence). V lost 0 bases, J lost 0 bases, and 12 bases lay in between. CDR3 loop: CASSIEASGHSYEQYF. The CDR3 bases are TGTGCCAGTAGTATAGAGGCGTCAGGGCACTCCTACGAGCAGTACTTC.